A single TCR beta chain is shown here with its context. The data originate from a study of cytomegalovirus exposure and HLA in healthy donors. With 60 Vbeta and 13 Jbeta primers, the PCR was carried out. The data were produced by immunoSEQ multiplex PCR, yet TCRdb's version contains in-frame clones alone and is incomplete. The sample totals 150,000 to 200,000 clones. The sequenced sample was PBMCs. This TCR was sampled from a woman aged 18-29 years in good health and CMV-seropositive.

CDR3 coding DNA: TGTGCCAGCAGCCCCTCTTGGCCGCAACGAGAGACCCAGTACTTC. Translated, it gives CASSPSWPQRETQYF. The V gene is TRBV7-9, the J gene TRBJ2-5; no clear D. The CDR3 runs to 15 residues. Trimming removed 5 bases at V and 4 bases at J, with 17 bases between. The germline CDR1 and CDR2 sequences are SEHNR and FQNEAQ (reference sequence).